This T cell receptor beta chain was captured by sequencing in a study of T cells in Graves' hyperthyroidism and ophthalmopathy. Exclusion criteria comprised uncontrolled infection, other autoimmune disease, pregnancy or lactation. The authors took PBMCs from roughly 9.3 ml fresh peripheral blood. CDR1 is WSHSY, CDR2 SAAADI, per germline. The CDR3 extends over 17 amino acids. V lost 7 bases and J lost 4; bases outside the gene matches: 15. From RNA transcripts, TCR beta CDR3 regions were amplified. During a first-round RT-PCR of the TCR CDR3, the HTBI primer set was used. TCRdb used MiXCR to reprocess the multiplex PCR reads, holding one entry per CDR3 protein. Of approximately 620,000 distinct CDR3 sequences listed, approximately 15% are singletons.

The TCR sequence derives from a woman aged 25 to 45 with Graves' hyperthyroidism that later progressed to Graves' ophthalmopathy. The genes are TRBV10-2 and TRBJ2-7; 11 bases fit TRBD1. Sequencing was performed on blood. CDR3 region: CASKTAGQGAYQYEQYF. The CDR3 DNA reads as TGCGCCAGCAAAACGGCAGGACAGGGGGCGTACCAATACGAGCAGTACTTC.